The T cell receptor beta chain under discussion was sequenced for a study of T cell changes during pregnancy in multiple sclerosis. The CDR3 covers 13 residues. The germline V gene has CDR1 MNHNS and CDR2 SASEGT. V lost 6 bases and J 1 base, leaving 9 bases between the germline ends. Produced via immunoSEQ multiplex PCR; TCRdb's table is partial and in-frame only. The table lists 84,000 or so clones, 85% to 95% of them singletons. The TCR sequence derives from a female donor with multiple sclerosis, enrolled in a pregnancy study. The rearrangement joins TRBV6-1 to TRBJ1-1; possible D gene TRBD1, 6 bases. Sequenced here: peripheral blood, sampled in the third trimester of pregnancy. As DNA, the CDR3 is TGTGCCAGCAGAAGGACAGAGAACACTGAAGCTTTCTTT. Translating gives CASRRTENTEAFF.